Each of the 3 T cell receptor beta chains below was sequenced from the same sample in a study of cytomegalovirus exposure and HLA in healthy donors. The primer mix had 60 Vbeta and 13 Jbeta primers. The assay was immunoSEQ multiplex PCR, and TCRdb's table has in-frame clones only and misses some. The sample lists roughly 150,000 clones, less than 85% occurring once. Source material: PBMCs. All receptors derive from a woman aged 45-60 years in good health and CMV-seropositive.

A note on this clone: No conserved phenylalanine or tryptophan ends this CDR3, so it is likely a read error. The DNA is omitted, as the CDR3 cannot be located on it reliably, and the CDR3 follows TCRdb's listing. The CDR3 here is CASSPEGGDRS. The chain links TRBV4-3 to TRBJ2-2; whether TRBD2, the table's D call, matches the DNA was not checked. Both ends counted, the CDR3 spans 11 residues. CDR1 is LGHNA, CDR2 YSLEER, per germline.

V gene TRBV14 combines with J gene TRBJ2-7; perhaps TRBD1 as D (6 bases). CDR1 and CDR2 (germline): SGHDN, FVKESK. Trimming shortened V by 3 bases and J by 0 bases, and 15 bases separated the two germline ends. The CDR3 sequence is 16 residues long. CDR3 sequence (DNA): TGTGCCAGCAGCCAGTTCACAGGGATAAGCTCCTACGAGCAGTACTTC. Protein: CASSQFTGISSYEQYF.

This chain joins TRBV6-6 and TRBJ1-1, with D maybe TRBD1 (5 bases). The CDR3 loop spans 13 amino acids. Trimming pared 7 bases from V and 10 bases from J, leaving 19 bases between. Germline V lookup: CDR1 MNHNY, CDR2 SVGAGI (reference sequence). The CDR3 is CASTNPGGSGAFF. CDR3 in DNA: TGTGCCAGCACCAACCCCGGGGGGAGTGGAGCTTTCTTT.